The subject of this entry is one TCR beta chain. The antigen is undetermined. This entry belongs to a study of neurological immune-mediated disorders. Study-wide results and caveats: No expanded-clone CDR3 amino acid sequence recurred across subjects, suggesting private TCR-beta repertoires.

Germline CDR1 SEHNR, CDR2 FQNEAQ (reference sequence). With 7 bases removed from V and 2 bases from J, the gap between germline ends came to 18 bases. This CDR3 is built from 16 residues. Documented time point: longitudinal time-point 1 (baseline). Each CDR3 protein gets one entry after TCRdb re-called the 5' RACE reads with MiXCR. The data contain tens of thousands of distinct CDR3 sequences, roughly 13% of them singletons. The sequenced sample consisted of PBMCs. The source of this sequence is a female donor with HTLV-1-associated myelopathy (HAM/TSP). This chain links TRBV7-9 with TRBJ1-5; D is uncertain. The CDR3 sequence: CASNPSNQRGNQPQHF. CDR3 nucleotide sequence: TGTGCCAGCAACCCATCGAACCAAAGGGGCAATCAGCCCCAGCATTTT.